These 16 T cell receptor beta chains were sequenced from one sample in a study of OX40 agonist ivuxolimab in advanced cancers. The assay was immunoSEQ multiplex PCR, and TCRdb's table has in-frame clones only and misses some. This table has over 85,000 clones, 85% to 95% appearing once. The sample here was CD4+ or CD8+ T cells sorted from blood, taken in a trial of the OX40 agonist ivuxolimab. These receptors all come from an adult with an advanced solid tumor such as melanoma, head and neck, liver or kidney cancer.

As DNA, the CDR3 is TGTGCCAGCAGCTTAACAGCGGGAGTTAGCGATGAGCAGTTCTTC. This sequence encodes CASSLTAGVSDEQFF. The chain recombines TRBV7-9 with TRBJ2-1; 8 positions agree with TRBD2. The CDR3 contains 15 residues. Germline values: CDR1 SEHNR, CDR2 FQNEAQ (reference sequence). Trimming at V came to 2 bases and at J to 8 bases, leaving 8 bases not matched to a gene.

V usage is TRBV6-5 and J usage is TRBJ2-1; 8 nucleotides line up with TRBD2. The CDR3 totals 15 residues. With 6 bases clipped from V and 9 bases from J, the junction kept 13 bases outside the gene matches. Germline V gene sequence: CDR1 MNHEY, CDR2 SVGAGI. The CDR3 bases are TGTGCCAGCAGCAGCCACTATATAGCGGGGTCTGAGCAGTTCTTC. Its translation: CASSSHYIAGSEQFF.

This chain uses TRBV6-6 with TRBJ1-4; 7 bases align to TRBD1. CDR1 is MNHNY and CDR2 is SVGAGI in the germline V gene (reference sequence). V trimming: 2 bases; J trimming: 8 bases; junction bases outside the gene matches: 5. There are 14 residues in the CDR3. This CDR3 is CASSYRGLGEKLFF. Here the CDR3 DNA reads TGTGCCAGCAGTTACAGGGGGCTAGGGGAAAAACTGTTTTTT.

V usage is TRBV30 and J usage is TRBJ2-7; D gene unclear. The V end lost 5 bases, the J end lost 4 bases, and 15 bases lay between the germline ends. The CDR3 sequence is 13 residues long. Germline V gives CDR1 GTSNPN, CDR2 SVGIG (reference sequence). Here the CDR3 reads CAWRGSGPYEQYF. CDR3 sequence (DNA): TGTGCCTGGCGTGGATCGGGCCCTTACGAGCAGTACTTC. The complete variable domain, with remaining parts taken from reference TRBV30 and TRBJ2-7, reads SQTIHQWPATLVQPVGSPLSLECTVEGTSNPNLYWYRQAAGRGLQLLFYSVGIGQISSEVPQNLSASRPQDRQFILSSKKLLLSDSGFYLCAWRGSGPYEQYFGPGTRLTVT.

Notes on this clone: An end of the junction differs from the germline gene, which may be a read error. The chain has TRBV30 and TRBJ2-3; 8 nucleotides line up with TRBD2. Germline V gives CDR1 GTSNPN, CDR2 SVGIG (reference sequence). The CDR3 has 18 residues. The CDR3 region is CAWGTEKDRSGGPDTRYF. The CDR3 DNA follows: TGTGCCTGGGGTACCGAGAAGGATCGGAGCGGGGGCCCAGATACGCGGTATTTT.

As DNA, the CDR3 is TGTGCCAGCAGTTACTCCTTCGATTCACCCCTCCACTTT. Its translation is CASSYSFDSPLHF. The rearrangement uses TRBV6-6 and TRBJ1-6, with no clear D. The CDR3 is made up of 13 amino acids. Trimming took off 0 bases at V and 8 bases at J, with 5 bases between the two ends. Looked up from germline, CDR1 is MNHNY and CDR2 is SVGAGI (reference sequence).

V usage is TRBV18 and J usage is TRBJ1-2; D call uncertain. The CDR3 runs to 12 residues. Per the germline V gene, CDR1 is KGHSH and CDR2 is LQKENI. The V gene lost 2 bases and the J gene lost 7 bases, with 8 bases spanning the gap. This CDR3 is CASSPAGSGYTF. DNA for the CDR3: TGTGCCAGCTCACCAGCCGGGTCTGGCTACACCTTC.

This clone was found once. This chain uses TRBV5-1 with TRBJ2-7; D possibly corresponds to TRBD2 (5 bases). The CDR3 has 16 amino acids. Germline CDR1 SGHRS, CDR2 YFSETQ. The V end lost 0 bases, the J end lost 2 bases, and 15 bases lay between the germline ends. Written as DNA, the CDR3 is TGCGCCAGCAGCTTGGGGACGCACCCCGGGGCCTACGAGCAGTACTTC. This translates into CASSLGTHPGAYEQYF.

This clone was recorded only once. The rearrangement links TRBV18 to TRBJ1-2; no clear D gene. The CDR3 contains 13 residues. Per germline, CDR1 KGHSH and CDR2 LQKENI. Trimming stripped 3 bases from V and 7 bases from J, with 12 bases between. This chain's CDR3 is CASSPEGVGGYTF. DNA for the CDR3: TGTGCCAGCTCACCGGAGGGTGTGGGTGGCTACACCTTC.

V is TRBV4-2 and J is TRBJ2-5; perhaps D is TRBD1 or TRBD2 (5 bases each). The ends were cut back, 4 bases at V and 2 bases at J, with 11 bases in the middle. Germline CDR1 reads LGHNA; CDR2 reads YNFKEQ. The CDR3 length is 14 residues. CDR3 sequence: CASSPRGDQETQYF. CDR3 nucleotides: TGTGCCAGCAGCCCCCGGGGCGATCAAGAGACCCAGTACTTC.

The chain employs TRBV28 and TRBJ1-2, with TRBD1 matching 10 bases. The CDR3 consists of 15 residues. J gave up 3 bases and V 6 bases, and 7 bases lay outside the gene matches. The V gene's germline CDR1 is MDHEN and CDR2 SYDVKM. CDR3 amino acids: CASSPGQGPYYGYTF. DNA for the CDR3: TGTGCCAGCAGCCCGGGACAGGGGCCCTACTATGGCTACACCTTC.

This chain uses TRBV5-1 with TRBJ1-2, with 8 bases fitting TRBD1. The CDR3 runs to 14 residues. CDR1 is SGHRS and CDR2 is YFSETQ in the germline V gene. V trimming: 0 bases; J trimming: 5 bases; junction bases outside the gene matches: 3. This CDR3 reads CASSLEQGVYGYTF. CDR3 bases: TGCGCCAGCAGCTTGGAACAGGGGGTTTATGGCTACACCTTC. Combining the CDR3 with reference TRBV5-1 and TRBJ1-2 gives the whole variable domain KAGVTQTPRYLIKTRGQQVTLSCSPISGHRSVSWYQQTPGQGLQFLFEYFSETQRNKGNFPGRFSGRQFSNSRSEMNVSTLELGDSALYLCASSLEQGVYGYTFGSGTRLTVV.

V is TRBV1 and J is TRBJ2-3. TRBV1 represents a pseudogene. This CDR3 region has 16 residues. The CDR3 is CTSSHGLFSHTDTQYF. The CDR3, as DNA: TGCACCAGCAGCCACGGTCTATTCAGTCACACAGATACGCAGTATTTT.

The rearrangement links TRBV7-2 to TRBJ1-5; tentatively, D is TRBD1 (5 bases). The germline V gene has CDR1 SGHTA and CDR2 FQGNSA. The germline V and J ends were trimmed by 2 bases and 1 base, with 12 bases remaining between them. The CDR3 contains 16 residues. This chain's CDR3 is CASSLMGGPSNQPQHF. CDR3 bases: TGTGCCAGCAGCTTAATGGGGGGTCCGAGCAATCAGCCCCAGCATTTT.

The chain recombines TRBV6-5 with TRBJ1-5; 10 bases align to TRBD1. The CDR3 length is 12 residues. The J segment lost 5 bases and the V segment lost 10 bases, leaving 2 bases of the junction unmatched. Looked up from germline, CDR1 is MNHEY and CDR2 is SVGAGI. For the CDR3, the DNA is TGTGCCACCGGACAGGGGGATCAGCCCCAGCATTTT. The encoded protein is CATGQGDQPQHF.

The J gene is TRBJ1-1, the V gene TRBV6-6; the D is unclear. Trimming pared 5 bases from V and 1 base from J, leaving 8 bases between. The CDR3 spans 13 residues. In germline, CDR1 is MNHNY, CDR2 SVGAGI (reference sequence). CDR3 nucleotide sequence: TGTGCCAGCAGTGAGACGGCGAACACTGAAGCTTTCTTT. This gives the protein CASSETANTEAFF.